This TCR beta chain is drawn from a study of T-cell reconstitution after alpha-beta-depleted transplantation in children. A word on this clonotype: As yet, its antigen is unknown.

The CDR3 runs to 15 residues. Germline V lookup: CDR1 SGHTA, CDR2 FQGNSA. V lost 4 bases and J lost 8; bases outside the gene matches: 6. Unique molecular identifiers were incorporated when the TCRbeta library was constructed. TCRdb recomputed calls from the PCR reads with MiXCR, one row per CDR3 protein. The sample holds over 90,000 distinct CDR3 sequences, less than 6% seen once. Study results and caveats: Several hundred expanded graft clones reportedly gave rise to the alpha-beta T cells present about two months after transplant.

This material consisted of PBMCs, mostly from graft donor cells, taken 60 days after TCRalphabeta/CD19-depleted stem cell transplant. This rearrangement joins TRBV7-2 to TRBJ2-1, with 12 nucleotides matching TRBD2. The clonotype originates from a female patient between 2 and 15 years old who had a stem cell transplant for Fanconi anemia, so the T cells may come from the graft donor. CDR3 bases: TGTGCCAGCAGCTCTAGCGGGAGGGCCGGGGATGAGCAGTTCTTC. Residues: CASSSSGRAGDEQFF.